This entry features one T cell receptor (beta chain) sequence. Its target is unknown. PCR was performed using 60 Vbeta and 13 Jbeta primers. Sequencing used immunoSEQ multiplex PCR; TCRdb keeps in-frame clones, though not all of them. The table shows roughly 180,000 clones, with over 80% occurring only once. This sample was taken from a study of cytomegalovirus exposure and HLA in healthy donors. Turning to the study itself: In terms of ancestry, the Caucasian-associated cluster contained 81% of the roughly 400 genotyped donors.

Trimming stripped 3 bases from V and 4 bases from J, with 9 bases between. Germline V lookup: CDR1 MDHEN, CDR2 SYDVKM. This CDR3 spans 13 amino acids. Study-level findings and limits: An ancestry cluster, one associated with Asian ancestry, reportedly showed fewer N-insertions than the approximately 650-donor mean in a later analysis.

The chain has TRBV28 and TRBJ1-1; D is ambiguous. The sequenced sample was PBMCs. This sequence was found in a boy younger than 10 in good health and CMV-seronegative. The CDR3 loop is CASSLVESTEAFF. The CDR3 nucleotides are TGTGCCAGCAGTTTGGTGGAGAGCACTGAAGCTTTCTTT.